This entry is about one T cell receptor beta chain. Its binding antigen is unknown. This entry comes from a study of T cell clusters in autoimmune cytopenias (dated 2019 in TCRdb). About the investigation overall: TRB sequencing reached a median depth of approximately 56,000 reads per sample and yielded a median of around 2,200 distinct TRB clonotypes per sample. Alongside healthy, CLL and autoimmune hepatitis controls, autoimmune cytopenia patients had their peripheral blood TRB and IGH repertoires sequenced at active disease and again during treatment follow-up. The study was designed to test whether a disease-specific immune repertoire signature usable as a blood-based biomarker is carried by autoimmune cytopenia patients.

Multiplex PCR with a touch-down protocol amplified TRB rearrangements, with the TRB-A and TRB-B primer pools combined in a single tube. Illumina adapters and sample indices were added to the amplicons through two consecutive PCR reactions performed with Phusion HS II polymerase. The amplicons were purified from gel with the NucleoSpin Gel and PCR Clean-up kit, after which the amplicons were quantified by Qubit and checked for quality on an Agilent 2100 Bioanalyzer. Sequencing of the libraries was done on an Illumina MiSeq with 600-cycle, single-indexed, paired-end runs. As for how the authors treated the data: TRB reads were aligned and assembled with MiXCR version 2.1.12 using the default MiXCR reference library. Each unique CDR3 nucleotide sequence defined a clone, and only productive sequences with at least two reads were analysed. Repertoire diversity was assessed by alpha-parameterized diversity profiles (alpha 0 to 5), including Shannon (alpha 1) and Simpson (alpha 2) indices, computed with an R script. The tcR package was used to compute combinatorial TRB VJ usage, which was then compared between cohorts by principal component analysis with ade4. GLIPH clustering of TCRbeta CDR3s was carried out on cohort pairs matched by age and read depth, and cluster frequencies were compared by Wilcoxon test. One entry per CDR3 protein sequence results from the TCRdb reprocessing of the reads, with DNA left out. None of the V and J calls come from the authors' own analysis; TCRdb made them. This sample's table contains some 4,400 distinct CDR3 sequences. The ten largest account for approximately 8.5% of the sample.

The study at large found these results: TRB repertoire shifts, with less even repertoires in secondary cytopenia and CLL, mostly reflected lymphoma bias rather than autoimmunity. The GLIPH analysis suggested a lack of physiological T cell clusters in primary autoimmune cytopenia patients, since some 46 clusters were exclusive to healthy donors whereas over 15 were exclusive to patients. The cluster-lack signature was not seen for secondary cytopenia versus CLL, apparently masked by the dominant lymphoma-associated repertoire. The T cell clusters were defined in silico only, and their functional role remained to be validated experimentally. Healthy donors had almost three times as many exclusive TRB clusters as active autoimmune hepatitis patients, a finding consistent with an autoimmunity-wide signature.

Looking up the germline V gene (reference sequence) yields CDR1 MNHNY and CDR2 SVGAGI. CDR3 length: 11 amino acids, cysteine to phenylalanine. No DNA is recorded. TRB amplification used around 250 ng of peripheral blood genomic DNA, roughly 41,000 genome equivalents, per sample. The sequence came from a human donor with an autoimmune cytopenia or autoimmune hepatitis (not recorded which). The receptor chain draws on TRBV6-6 and TRBJ2-5. The sequenced sample was peripheral blood. The CDR3 region: CASSSHHEQYF.